This T cell receptor (beta chain) was recorded in a study of T-cell memory formation after mild COVID-19. Findings and limits, study-wide: A balance of CD4 and CD8 characterized clones contracting day 15 to 85, whereas later expanders leaned CD4+.

Regarding this clonotype: What it recognizes is unknown.

5'RACE primed from the constant segment yielded TCR alpha and TCR beta cDNA libraries bearing sample barcodes and UMIs. TCRdb reprocessed the 5' RACE reads with MiXCR, giving one entry per CDR3 protein. The sample consists of 150,000 to 200,000 distinct CDR3 sequences, more than 12% of them appearing once. This receptor was taken from an adult woman who had mild COVID-19 (a few samples of this study predate the infection). Cell type and time point are not known. Input material: PBMCs or a T cell subset sorted from them (not recorded which).

The CDR3 is CASSRRDVRGTQYF. In DNA form, the CDR3 reads TGTGCCAGCAGCCGGCGGGACGTTCGAGGGACCCAGTACTTC. The V gene is TRBV12-3 or TRBV12-4, the J gene TRBJ2-5; maybe TRBD2 (6 bases). The V gene lost 6 bases and the J gene lost 7 bases, with 18 bases spanning the gap. CDR3 length: 14 residues.